These 21 T cell receptor beta chains were sequenced from one sample in a study of identical twins. TCRdb reprocessed the 5' RACE reads via MiXCR and lists one record per CDR3 protein. Here the sample spans more than 400,000 distinct CDR3 sequences, about 16% being singletons. The sample was also reused in another study, on yellow fever vaccine responses in identical twins.

The specimen sequenced was CD4+ T cells sorted from blood. All receptors derive from a young woman in good health.

This clonotype was counted at least ten times. The V call is TRBV6-1, the J call TRBJ1-2; possibly TRBD1 for D (6 bases). Germline values: CDR1 MNHNS, CDR2 SASEGT. The CDR3 has 14 residues. Trimming left V 7 bases short and J 2 bases short, with 14 bases between. The CDR3 reads CASTPQGRNYGYTF. CDR3 DNA sequence: TGTGCCAGCACCCCACAGGGACGGAACTATGGCTACACCTTC.

This chain joins TRBV11-2 and TRBJ1-2, with D unresolved. This CDR3 contains 14 residues. Trimming cost V 0 bases and J 4 bases, with 9 bases left between them. Germline lookup yields CDR1 SGHAT and CDR2 FQNNGV. DNA of the CDR3: TGTGCCAGCAGCTTAGATCCTGAGGGCTATGGCTACACCTTC. Translated: CASSLDPEGYGYTF.

A word on this clonotype: Germline is not matched at one junction end, which may reflect a read error. The chain uses TRBV12-3 or TRBV12-4 and TRBJ1-2; TRBD1 is a possible D gene (5 bases). The length of the CDR3 is 15 residues. CDR3 loop: CASSLDAGSAYGYTF. The DNA of the CDR3 is TGTGCCAGCAGCTTAGACGCAGGGAGCGCCTATGGCTACACCTTC.

This clonotype was recorded only once. The rearrangement joins TRBV7-8 to TRBJ1-5; D ambiguous. The V gene's germline CDR1 is SGHVS and CDR2 FQNEAQ. Trimming took 3 bases from V and 0 from J, leaving 15 bases between them. The CDR3 loop spans 17 amino acids. This chain's CDR3 is CASSLGNVGFSNQPQHF. The CDR3 DNA reads as TGTGCCAGCAGCTTGGGGAATGTGGGATTTAGCAATCAGCCCCAGCATTTT. The variable domain in full, completed from reference TRBV7-8 and TRBJ1-5, reads GAGVSQSPRYKVAKRGQDVALRCDPISGHVSLFWYQQALGQGPEFLTYFQNEAQLDKSGLPSDRFFAERPEGSVSTLKIQRTQQEDSAVYLCASSLGNVGFSNQPQHFGDGTRLSIL.

V and J are TRBV29-1 and TRBJ2-1; D is unclear. Germline assignment: CDR1 SQVTM and CDR2 ANQGSEA. This CDR3 spans 14 amino acids. V was shortened by 4 bases and J by 8 bases, with 18 bases between the two germline ends. DNA of the CDR3: TGCAGCGTTGGACCCCGTTGGCAGGCTGATGAGCAGTTCTTC. It translates to CSVGPRWQADEQFF.

The chain recombines TRBV29-1 with TRBJ1-4; a weak D match, TRBD1 (6 bases). V lost 6 bases and J 0 bases, leaving 11 bases between the germline ends. Looked up from germline, CDR1 is SQVTM and CDR2 is ANQGSEA. The length of the CDR3 is 14 residues. The DNA of the CDR3 is TGCAGCGTCGAGGAGGGGGCAACTAATGAAAAACTGTTTTTT. This encodes CSVEEGATNEKLFF.

This chain connects TRBV27 to TRBJ2-2, with TRBD2 matching 8 bases. The CDR3 sequence is 14 residues long. The germline V gene has CDR1 MNHEY and CDR2 SMNVEV (reference sequence). V trimming: 8 bases; J trimming: 8 bases; junction bases outside the gene matches: 10. The CDR3 bases are TGTGCCAGCGCGGGAGGACTTACTAGGGGGGAGCTGTTTTTT. As protein: CASAGGLTRGELFF.

This clonotype occurred a few times. The chain has TRBV5-1 and TRBJ1-1; D not certain. The germline gives CDR1 SGHRS, CDR2 YFSETQ. The CDR3 has 15 residues. Trimming stripped 0 bases from V and 1 base from J, with 10 bases between. CDR3 sequence (DNA): TGCGCCAGCAGCTTGGCGCCAGAAAAGAACACTGAAGCTTTCTTT. Its translation: CASSLAPEKNTEAFF. Supplemented by reference TRBV5-1 and TRBJ1-1, the full variable domain reads KAGVTQTPRYLIKTRGQQVTLSCSPISGHRSVSWYQQTPGQGLQFLFEYFSETQRNKGNFPGRFSGRQFSNSRSEMNVSTLELGDSALYLCASSLAPEKNTEAFFGQGTRLTVV.

Only a few counts were recorded for this clonotype. This chain uses TRBV5-5 with TRBJ2-3; tentative D call: TRBD2 (5 bases). Germline V gene data show CDR1 as SGHKS and CDR2 as YYEKEE (reference sequence). V was trimmed by 6 bases and J by 1 base, leaving 12 bases between them. The CDR3 consists of 14 residues. The CDR3 here is CASTPAGGTDTQYF. CDR3 in DNA: TGTGCCAGCACCCCCGCCGGGGGCACAGATACGCAGTATTTT.

The chain joins TRBV5-1 to TRBJ2-1; 11 nucleotides match TRBD2. This CDR3 has 16 amino acids. V gave up 0 bases and J gave up 6 bases; unmatched junction bases: 5. Germline V gene sequence: CDR1 SGHRS, CDR2 YFSETQ. The CDR3 coding sequence is TGCGCCAGCAGCTTGGCCCTAGCGGGGGGCCTCAATGAGCAGTTCTTC. Translation: CASSLALAGGLNEQFF.

This clonotype was seen many times. The chain couples TRBV29-1 to TRBJ2-3; tentatively, D is TRBD2 (5 bases). CDR3 length: 13 amino acids. CDR1 is SQVTM, CDR2 ANQGSEA, per germline. The V end lost 7 bases, the J end lost 4 bases, and 15 bases lay between the germline ends. CDR3 loop: CSAKDAGSDTQYF. The CDR3 nucleotides are TGCAGCGCCAAAGATGCGGGCTCAGATACGCAGTATTTT.

This clonotype was observed a handful of times. The chain uses TRBV5-1 and TRBJ2-2, with D possibly matching TRBD1 (6 bases). Between the trimmed V and J ends, which lost 4 bases and 0 bases, there was a span of 19 bases. This CDR3 has 18 residues. Germline CDR1 SGHRS, CDR2 YFSETQ. The CDR3 bases are TGCGCCAGCAGCCCCAGGGCCGGGACACCGGCGAACACCGGGGAGCTGTTTTTT. It encodes CASSPRAGTPANTGELFF.

This chain joins TRBV12-3 or TRBV12-4 and TRBJ2-3, with 16 positions matching TRBD2. Trimming cost V 5 bases and J 1 base; bases outside gene matches: 9. The CDR3 length is 19 residues. The chain's CDR3 is CASSPGGLAGGQGTDTQYF. The CDR3 DNA sequence: TGTGCCAGCAGTCCCGGGGGACTAGCGGGGGGGCAAGGCACAGATACGCAGTATTTT.

The chain joins TRBV29-1 to TRBJ2-3; the D is unclear. The length of the CDR3 is 13 residues. V was clipped by 4 bases and J by 1 base, with 9 bases between them. Germline V gene lookup returns CDR1 SQVTM and CDR2 ANQGSEA. The CDR3 region has the DNA TGCAGCGTTGGTCGGGTAGGCACAGATACGCAGTATTTT. Protein sequence: CSVGRVGTDTQYF.

The chain joins TRBV10-3 to TRBJ2-1, with D tentatively TRBD2 (7 bases). V was clipped by 3 bases and J by 5 bases, with 17 bases between them. CDR1 and CDR2 from the germline V gene are ENHRY and SYGVKD. The CDR3 length is 16 residues. In DNA form, the CDR3 reads TGTGCCATCAGTGACAACGGGGGGCGCGGAGACAATGAGCAGTTCTTC. It is translated as CAISDNGGRGDNEQFF.

This clonotype has a count of ten or more. This chain connects TRBV12-3 or TRBV12-4 to TRBJ2-3, with D tentatively TRBD2 (6 bases). V dropped 5 bases and J dropped 2 bases, with 17 bases sitting between them. This CDR3 comprises 16 residues. This chain's CDR3 is CASSLPAGGVTDTQYF. The DNA for the CDR3 is TGTGCCAGCAGTCTACCAGCGGGTGGGGTCACAGATACGCAGTATTTT.

In its sample, this clonotype was seen a few times. V and J are TRBV5-4 and TRBJ2-2; D ambiguous. Germline assignment: CDR1 SGHNT and CDR2 YYREEE (reference sequence). There are 14 residues in the CDR3. Deletions cut 4 bases from V and 4 bases from J, with 11 bases between. The DNA of the CDR3 is TGTGCCAGCAGCCTAGACATTAGCACCGGGGAGCTGTTTTTT. This codes for CASSLDISTGELFF.

The V call is TRBV20-1, the J call TRBJ2-3, with a tentative D call TRBD2 (5 bases). There are 14 residues in the CDR3. Germline-derived CDR1 and CDR2 are DFQATT and SNEGSKA (reference sequence). V lost 7 bases, J lost 0 bases, and 14 bases lay in between. CDR3 coding DNA: TGCAGTGGGCCTGGGCGGGCTAGCACAGATACGCAGTATTTT. Translating it yields CSGPGRASTDTQYF.

This clonotype was counted only a few times. This chain links TRBV24-1 with TRBJ2-1; 10 nucleotides agree with TRBD2. V lost 6 bases and J lost 9; bases outside the gene matches: 4. Germline values: CDR1 KGHDR, CDR2 SFDVKD. CDR3 length equals 13 residues. CDR3 region: CATSSSGGIEQFF. For the CDR3, the DNA is TGTGCCACCAGTAGTAGCGGGGGGATTGAGCAGTTCTTC.

The table lists this clonotype with a few counts. This chain connects TRBV19 to TRBJ2-1, with 12 positions matching TRBD2. From germline, CDR1 is LNHDA and CDR2 SQIVND (reference sequence). The CDR3 extends over 15 amino acids. V shed 5 bases and J 7 bases; nucleotides not matched to a gene: 6. The CDR3 is CASSRTSGAMNEQFF. CDR3 bases: TGTGCCAGTAGTCGGACTAGCGGGGCAATGAATGAGCAGTTCTTC.

V and J are TRBV20-1 and TRBJ2-5, with 10 bases matching TRBD2. V lost 3 bases and J lost 2; bases outside the gene matches: 9. Germline lookup yields CDR1 DFQATT and CDR2 SNEGSKA (reference sequence). The CDR3 spans 16 residues. CDR3 region: CSASGLAGAVQETQYF. The CDR3 DNA sequence: TGCAGTGCTAGTGGTCTAGCGGGGGCCGTACAAGAGACCCAGTACTTC.